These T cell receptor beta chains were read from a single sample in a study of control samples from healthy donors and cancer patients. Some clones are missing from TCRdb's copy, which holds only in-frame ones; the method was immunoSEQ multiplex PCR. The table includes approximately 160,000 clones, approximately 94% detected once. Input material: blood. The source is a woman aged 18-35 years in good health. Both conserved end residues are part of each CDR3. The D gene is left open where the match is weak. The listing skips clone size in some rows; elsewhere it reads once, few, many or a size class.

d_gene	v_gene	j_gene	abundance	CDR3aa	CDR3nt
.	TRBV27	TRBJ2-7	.	CASGTSYYEQYF	TGTGCCAGCGGCACGTCCTACTACGAGCAGTACTTC
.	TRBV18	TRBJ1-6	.	CASSAGISNSPLHF	TGTGCCAGCTCTGCGGGGATTTCTAATTCACCCCTCCACTTT
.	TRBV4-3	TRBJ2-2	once	CASSRDTGELFF	TGCGCCAGCTCTCGGGACACCGGGGAGCTGTTTTTT
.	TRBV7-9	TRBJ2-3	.	CASSRGAYTDTQYF	TGTGCCAGCAGTCGGGGAGCATACACAGATACGCAGTATTTT
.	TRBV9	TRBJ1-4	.	CASSQQGATNEKLFF	TGTGCCAGCAGTCAACAGGGAGCAACTAATGAAAAACTGTTTTTT
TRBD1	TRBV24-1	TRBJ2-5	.	CATSDPRRQGQETQYF	TGTGCCACCAGTGACCCAAGGCGACAGGGGCAAGAGACCCAGTACTTC
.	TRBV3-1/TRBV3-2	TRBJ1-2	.	CASSQGRGANYGYTF	TGTGCCAGCAGCCAAGGCCGGGGGGCTAACTATGGCTACACCTTC
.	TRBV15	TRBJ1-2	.	CATSTRESDGYTF	TGTGCCACCAGCACGAGGGAATCGGATGGCTACACCTTC
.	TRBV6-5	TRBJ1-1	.	CASSYSKYTEAFF	TGTGCCAGCAGTTACTCGAAGTACACTGAAGCTTTCTTT
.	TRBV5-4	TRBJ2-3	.	CASPSLPTDTQYF	TGTGCCAGCCCCTCCCTTCCGACAGATACGCAGTATTTT
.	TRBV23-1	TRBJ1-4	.	CASSQPDRKKLFF	TGCGCCAGCAGTCAACCCGATCGGAAAAAACTGTTTTTT
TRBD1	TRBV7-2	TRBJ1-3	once	CASRPDRARGGTIYF	TGTGCCAGCAGGCCAGACAGGGCCCGGGGTGGCACCATATATTTT
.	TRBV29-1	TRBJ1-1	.	CSAQGATEAFF	TGCAGCGCCCAAGGGGCAACTGAAGCTTTCTTT
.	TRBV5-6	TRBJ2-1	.	CASSFAVTHEQFF	TGTGCCAGCAGCTTTGCAGTCACCCATGAGCAGTTCTTC
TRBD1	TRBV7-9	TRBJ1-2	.	CASSLGQGAQGYTF	TGTGCCAGCAGCTTGGGACAGGGGGCCCAGGGCTACACCTTC
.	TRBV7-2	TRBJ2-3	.	CASSLVGTRDTQYF	TGTGCCAGCAGCTTAGTGGGGACACGAGATACGCAGTATTTT
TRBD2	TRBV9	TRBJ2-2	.	CASSFGLGQVTGELFF	TGTGCCAGCAGCTTCGGACTAGGGCAGGTCACCGGGGAGCTGTTTTTT
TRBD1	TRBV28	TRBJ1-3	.	CASSLLLGQGANTIYF	TGTGCCAGCAGTTTATTGTTGGGACAGGGGGCGAACACCATATATTTT
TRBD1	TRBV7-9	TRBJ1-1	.	CASSLEVEGQWVGTEAFF	TGTGCCAGCAGCTTAGAGGTTGAGGGACAGTGGGTCGGCACTGAAGCTTTCTTT
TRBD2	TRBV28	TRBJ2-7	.	CASRKSGLSREQYF	TGTGCCAGCAGGAAATCGGGACTATCACGCGAGCAGTACTTC
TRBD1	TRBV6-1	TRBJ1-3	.	CASSESTGGRPRRNTIYF	TGTGCCAGCAGTGAATCCACAGGGGGTAGGCCGAGGAGAAACACCATATATTTT
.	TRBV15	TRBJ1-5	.	CATSRDREGSNQPQHF	TGTGCCACCAGCAGAGACAGGGAGGGAAGCAATCAGCCCCAGCATTTT
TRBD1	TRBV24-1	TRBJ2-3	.	CATSDRTGNTDTQYF	TGTGCCACCAGTGATCGGACAGGGAACACAGATACGCAGTATTTT
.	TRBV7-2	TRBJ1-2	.	CASSFGVSYGYTF	TGTGCCAGCAGCTTCGGGGTTTCCTATGGCTACACCTTC
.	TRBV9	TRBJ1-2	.	CASSEGNGYTF	TGTGCCAGCAGCGAGGGGAACGGCTACACCTTC
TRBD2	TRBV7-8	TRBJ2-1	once	CASSPGVAGGRDEQFF	TGTGCCAGCAGCCCGGGGGTAGCGGGGGGCAGGGATGAGCAGTTCTTC
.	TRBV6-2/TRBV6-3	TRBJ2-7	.	CASSPYSRSYEQYF	TGTGCCAGCAGCCCATACTCACGCTCCTACGAGCAGTACTTC
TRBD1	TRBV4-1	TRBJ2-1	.	CASSHGDRDNEQFF	TGCGCCAGCAGCCACGGGGACAGGGACAATGAGCAGTTCTTC
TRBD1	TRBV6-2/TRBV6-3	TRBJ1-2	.	CASSYSRTGGYGYTF	TGTGCCAGCAGTTACTCACGAACAGGGGGCTATGGCTACACCTTC
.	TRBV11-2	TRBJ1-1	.	CASSLGYGREGTEAFF	TGTGCCAGCAGCTTAGGATATGGCAGGGAGGGGACTGAAGCTTTCTTT
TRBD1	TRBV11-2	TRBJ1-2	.	CASSTYSTGLIGYTF	TGTGCCAGCAGCACTTATTCGACAGGGTTAATTGGCTACACCTTC
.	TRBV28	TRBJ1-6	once	CASSRVHLDSPLHF	TGTGCCAGCAGTCGCGTACATCTTGATTCACCCCTCCACTTT
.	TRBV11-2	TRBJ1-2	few	CASSLRINYGYTF	TGTGCCAGCAGCTTAAGAATTAACTATGGCTACACCTTC
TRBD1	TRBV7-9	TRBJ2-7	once	CASSLGSWDRGNYEQYF	TGTGCCAGCAGCTTAGGGAGTTGGGACAGGGGAAACTACGAGCAGTACTTC
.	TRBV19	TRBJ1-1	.	CASSLPGTPNTEAFF	TGTGCCAGTAGTCTCCCTGGGACGCCGAACACTGAAGCTTTCTTT
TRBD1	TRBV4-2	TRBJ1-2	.	CASSPTGGRGYTF	TGTGCCAGCAGCCCGACAGGGGGACGTGGCTACACCTTC
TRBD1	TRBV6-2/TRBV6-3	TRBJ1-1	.	CASSRGQAEAFF	TGTGCCAGCAGCCGCGGACAGGCTGAAGCTTTCTTT
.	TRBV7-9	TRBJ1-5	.	CASSLDRWGGQPQHF	TGTGCCAGCAGCTTAGATCGATGGGGCGGGCAGCCCCAGCATTTT
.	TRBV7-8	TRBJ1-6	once	CASSLRPERDSPLHF	TGTGCCAGCAGCTTACGGCCAGAAAGGGATTCACCCCTCCACTTT
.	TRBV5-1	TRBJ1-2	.	CASSLQSGLADAYTF	TGCGCCAGCAGCTTACAGTCCGGGTTGGCAGACGCCTACACCTTC